Following are 4 T cell receptor beta chains from one sample sequenced in a study of T-cell reconstitution after alpha-beta-depleted transplantation in children. The library targeted TCRbeta and was prepared with unique molecular identifiers. A single record per CDR3 protein comes from TCRdb applying MiXCR to the PCR reads. The sample lists some 190,000 distinct CDR3 sequences; around 10% were seen once. This material consisted of PBMCs, taken before TCRalphabeta/CD19-depleted stem cell transplant. These receptors were collected from a boy aged 2 to 10 with acute myeloid leukemia, due to receive a stem cell transplant.

This clonotype occurred many times. CDR3 loop: CASSDGTSSNQPQHF. The DNA for the CDR3 is TGTGCCAGCAGCGACGGGACATCCAGCAATCAGCCCCAGCATTTT. The J gene is TRBJ1-5, the V gene TRBV5-5; the D gene is possibly TRBD1 (6 bases). The V gene lost 4 bases and the J gene lost 1 base, with 12 bases spanning the gap. Germline CDR1 is SGHKS and CDR2 is YYEKEE (reference sequence). The CDR3 has 15 amino acids.

This clonotype was observed many times. The chain is built from TRBV11-2 and TRBJ2-3, with TRBD2 matching 10 bases. V trimming: 1 base; J trimming: 1 base; junction bases outside the gene matches: 2. CDR3 length: 16 residues. Germline CDR1 SGHAT, CDR2 FQNNGV. CDR3 coding DNA: TGTGCCAGCAGCTTAGGAAGCGGGAGGGGCACAGATACGCAGTATTTT. It codes for CASSLGSGRGTDTQYF.

This sequence joins TRBV29-1 and TRBJ2-5; TRBD1 might be the D (5 bases). V was trimmed by 3 bases and J by 3 bases, leaving 11 bases between them. The V gene's germline CDR1 is SQVTM and CDR2 ANQGSEA. The CDR3 sequence is 13 residues long. CDR3 residues: CSVDSGLKETQYF. CDR3 coding DNA: TGCAGCGTTGACTCAGGGTTGAAAGAGACCCAGTACTTC.

The sample holds many counts of this clonotype. V gene TRBV28 combines with J gene TRBJ2-4, with 12 bases matching TRBD2. The CDR3 extends over 17 amino acids. From germline, CDR1 is MDHEN and CDR2 SYDVKM. V shed 6 bases and J 3 bases; nucleotides not matched to a gene: 9. CDR3 loop: CASSTRILAGGKNIQYF. The CDR3, as DNA: TGTGCCAGCAGCACAAGGATACTAGCGGGAGGCAAAAACATTCAGTACTTC. The full variable domain, its missing parts supplied by reference TRBV28 and TRBJ2-4, is DVKVTQSSRYLVKRTGEKVFLECVQDMDHENMFWYRQDPGLGLRLIYFSYDVKMKEKGDIPEGYSVSREKKERFSLILESASTNQTSMYLCASSTRILAGGKNIQYFGAGTRLSVL.